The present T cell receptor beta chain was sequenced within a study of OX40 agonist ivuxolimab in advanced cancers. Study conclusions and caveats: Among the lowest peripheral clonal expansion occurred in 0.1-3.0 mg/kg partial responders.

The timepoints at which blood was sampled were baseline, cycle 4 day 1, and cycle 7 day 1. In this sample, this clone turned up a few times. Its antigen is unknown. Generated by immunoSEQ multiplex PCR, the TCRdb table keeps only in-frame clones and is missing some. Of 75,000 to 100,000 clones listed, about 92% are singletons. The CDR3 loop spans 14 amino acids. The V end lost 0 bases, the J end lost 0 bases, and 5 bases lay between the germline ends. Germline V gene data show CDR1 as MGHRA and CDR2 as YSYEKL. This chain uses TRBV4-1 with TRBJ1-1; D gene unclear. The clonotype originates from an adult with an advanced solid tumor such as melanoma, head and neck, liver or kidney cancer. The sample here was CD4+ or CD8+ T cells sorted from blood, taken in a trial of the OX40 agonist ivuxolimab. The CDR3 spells CASSQDQMNTEAFF. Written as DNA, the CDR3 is TGCGCCAGCAGCCAAGATCAAATGAACACTGAAGCTTTCTTT.